The 8 T cell receptor beta chains reported below all come from one sample, sequenced in a study of cytomegalovirus exposure and HLA in healthy donors. Researchers ran the PCR with 60 Vbeta and 13 Jbeta primers. Here immunoSEQ multiplex PCR was the method, and the copy in TCRdb shows in-frame clones only, minus some. The sample lists about 170,000 clones; approximately 84% were seen once. The sample taken for sequencing was PBMCs. The receptors shown here come from a young man in good health and CMV-seropositive.

V and J are TRBV5-1 and TRBJ2-7; 8 bases align to TRBD1. The CDR3 consists of 15 residues. Looked up from germline, CDR1 is SGHRS and CDR2 is YFSETQ. V shed 0 bases, J shed 0 bases, and the junction held 2 bases outside the gene matches. The CDR3 DNA sequence: TGCGCCAGCAGCTTGGAGGGACAGGTCTCCTACGAGCAGTACTTC. Translating it yields CASSLEGQVSYEQYF. The entire variable domain, with the rest obtained from reference TRBV5-1 and TRBJ2-7, is as follows: KAGVTQTPRYLIKTRGQQVTLSCSPISGHRSVSWYQQTPGQGLQFLFEYFSETQRNKGNFPGRFSGRQFSNSRSEMNVSTLELGDSALYLCASSLEGQVSYEQYFGPGTRLTVT.

This chain links TRBV6-4 with TRBJ2-5; 8 nucleotides match TRBD1. V shed 6 bases, J shed 4 bases, and the junction held 7 bases outside the gene matches. The CDR3 totals 14 residues. Germline assignment: CDR1 MRHNA and CDR2 SNTAGT. CDR3 residues: CASRGIDRGETQYF. The DNA of the CDR3 is TGTGCCAGCAGGGGAATTGACAGGGGAGAGACCCAGTACTTC.

The chain uses TRBV7-6 and TRBJ2-1, with 8 bases matching TRBD2. Germline V lookup: CDR1 SGHVS, CDR2 FNYEAQ. Trimming cost V 3 bases and J 12 bases; bases outside gene matches: 10. The CDR3 covers 14 residues. CDR3 amino acids: CASSFKTTSDGQFF. DNA for the CDR3: TGTGCCAGCAGCTTTAAAACGACTAGCGACGGGCAGTTCTTC.

The chain joins TRBV7-9 to TRBJ2-1; 9 positions match TRBD1. This CDR3 spans 15 amino acids. Trimming removed 5 bases from V and 7 bases from J; junction bases left unmatched: 9. Germline assignment: CDR1 SEHNR and CDR2 FQNEAQ (reference sequence). The chain's CDR3 is CASSVGQGSWNEQFF. CDR3 nucleotides: TGTGCCAGCAGCGTGGGACAGGGCTCTTGGAATGAGCAGTTCTTC.

V and J are TRBV6-5 and TRBJ1-1; D is perhaps TRBD1 (6 bases). Germline V CDR1 and CDR2: MNHEY, SVGAGI. The CDR3 totals 14 residues. With 5 bases removed from V and 1 base from J, the gap between germline ends came to 11 bases. DNA of the CDR3: TGTGCCAGCAGTAGCCCAGGGGAGAACACTGAAGCTTTCTTT. Protein sequence: CASSSPGENTEAFF.

Worth noting for this clone: A junction end diverges from the germline sequence, so it may reflect a read error. This sequence joins TRBV7-9 and TRBJ1-3; D possibly corresponds to TRBD1 (6 bases). From germline, CDR1 is SEHNR and CDR2 FQNEAQ (reference sequence). This CDR3 is 12 amino acids long. This CDR3 reads CSSSLGGPSGHF. CDR3 nucleotide sequence: TGTTCCAGCAGCTTAGGGGGGCCTTCTGGGCATTTT. Full variable domain (missing parts from reference TRBV7-9 and TRBJ1-3): DTGVSQNPRHKITKRGQNVTFRCDPISEHNRLYWYRQTLGQGPEFLTYFQNEAQLEKSRLLSDRFSAERPKGSFSTLEIQRTEQGDSAMYLCSSSLGGPSGHFGEGSWLTVV.

This clone was seen more than once but under ten times. The chain employs TRBV6-5 and TRBJ1-1; D gene uncertain. V shed 2 bases and J shed 1 base, with 5 bases lying between them. CDR3 length: 13 residues. CDR1 is MNHEY and CDR2 is SVGAGI in the germline V gene. The CDR3 DNA reads TGTGCCAGCAGTTACGGCACGAACACTGAAGCTTTCTTT. Amino acid sequence: CASSYGTNTEAFF.

The rearrangement links TRBV19 to TRBJ1-5, with 9 positions matching TRBD1. The trim removed 5 bases at V and 5 bases at J, leaving 7 bases unmatched. The germline CDR1 and CDR2 sequences are LNHDA and SQIVND (reference sequence). The CDR3 contains 15 residues. The CDR3, as DNA: TGTGCCAGTAGTCGATCCACAGGGGGCGATCAGCCCCAGCATTTT. Amino acids: CASSRSTGGDQPQHF.